This T cell receptor beta chain was sequenced during a study of Graves' ophthalmopathy and Graves' hyperthyroidism. The authors amplified TCR beta CDR3 regions from RNA transcripts. Investigators did first-round RT-PCR with HTBI primers, then second-round multiplex PCR. TCRdb reanalysed the multiplex PCR reads using MiXCR and keeps one entry per CDR3 protein. The data contain almost 750,000 distinct CDR3 sequences, 35% to 50% of them singletons. Clinical symptoms and serum thyroxine were used for diagnosis; TRAb, thyroid ultrasound and orbital computed tomography were also relied on. Fresh peripheral blood (approximately 9.5 ml) yielded the PBMCs. Germline CDR1 is ENHRY and CDR2 is SYGVKD. V shed 10 bases and J 4 bases; nucleotides not matched to a gene: 15. The CDR3 runs 15 residues. This clonotype occurred a few times.

This chain joins TRBV10-3 and TRBJ2-5, with 7 nucleotides matching TRBD1. This TCR was recovered from an adult man with Graves' ophthalmopathy. The sample comprised peripheral blood. CDR3 loop: CASSTQDRVVETQYF. CDR3 nucleotide sequence: TGTGCCAGCAGCACTCAAGACAGGGTTGTAGAGACCCAGTACTTC.